The rows below give T cell receptor beta chains drawn from one sample of a study of CD8 T cells in ankylosing spondylitis. TCRdb recomputed calls from the 5' RACE reads with MiXCR, one row per CDR3 protein. The sample yields about 700,000 distinct CDR3 sequences, under 20% seen once. The sequencing input was blood, either unsorted or a sorted T cell fraction (not recorded which). The source is a male donor with ankylosing spondylitis. CDR3s include the opening cysteine and the closing phenylalanine or tryptophan. The order of the fields is V gene, CDR3 protein.

TRBV20-1 | CSAEPGQRSSYEQYF
TRBV7-2 | CASSLFGGSSYNEQFF
TRBV6-5 | CASLTLRGEAFF
TRBV15 | CATSRPEGGTQYF
TRBV9 | CASSVGLAGLQETQYF
TRBV4-3 | CASSQDGTSGRWSQYF
TRBV27 | CASRSASGGTGYEQYF
TRBV9 | CASSVAVGGRDAEAFF
TRBV29-1 | CSVEGRGGFGEQFF
TRBV6-5 | CASSYSGVTNQPQHF
TRBV4-1 | CASSLWRAGETQYF
TRBV7-8 | CASSFSGGMNTEAFF
TRBV7-9 | CASLPGTSTGELFF
TRBV5-1 | CASSWRGGTEAFF
TRBV30 | CAWTGGAKNTEAFF
TRBV9 | CASSDRTDNTEAFF
TRBV12-3/TRBV12-4 | CASSLGTSGDVSTDTQYF
TRBV20-1 | CSARARFAYNEQFF
TRBV10-3 | CAIRGTSGDSYNEQFF
TRBV12-3/TRBV12-4 | CASSLTGLRDQPQHF
TRBV6-5 | CASSYSVRPGEDIQYF
TRBV7-2 | CASRSDRGNEQFF
TRBV5-1 | CASSSQQGYEQYF
TRBV4-2 | CASSQKLTSGGAKGGELFF
TRBV29-1 | CSGTGTGATGELFF
TRBV12-3/TRBV12-4 | CASSLAGQGRQGFSDTEAFF
TRBV7-6 | CASSSGAVRGTEAFF
TRBV28 | CASSPGGFVYEQYF
TRBV6-2/TRBV6-3 | CASSYMGASYEQYF
TRBV5-5 | CASTTTGWGIQYF
TRBV27 | CASSPGDLDYEQYF
TRBV29-1 | CSGGGGYSEAFF
TRBV9 | CASSALRDPGTGELFF
TRBV19 | CASSTGTGDTQYF
TRBV5-1 | CASKARSTDTQYF
TRBV12-3/TRBV12-4 | CASSPPRGEQFF
TRBV6-2/TRBV6-3 | CASSYGSGGLTDEQFF
TRBV7-9 | CASSLGARDTNTGELFF
TRBV2 | CASAKELHTQYF
TRBV20-1 | CSAITGLLADTQYF
TRBV20-1 | CSARDGQRTSYEQYF
TRBV29-1 | CSVIGTGGVNEQFF
TRBV6-4 | CASSENWNTEAFF